This is a list of T cell receptor beta chains from one sample in a study of human versus mouse CDR3 diversity and MHC coevolution. The data were produced by immunoSEQ multiplex PCR, yet TCRdb's version contains in-frame clones alone and is incomplete. The table lists 45,000 to 75,000 clones, 94% of them singletons. The material sequenced was naive CD4+ T cells from blood. The receptors derive from a person aged 55 to 75 in good health. CDR3s include the opening cysteine and the closing phenylalanine or tryptophan. Fields, in order: clone size, J gene, V gene, D gene, CDR3 DNA, CDR3 protein. The D gene is left open where the match is weak. Clone size is not always given. Where it is, it says once, few, many or a class for expanded clones.

clone_size: NA; j_call: TRBJ2-7; v_call: TRBV2; d_call: TRBD1; cdr3_nt: TGTGCCAGTCGGAAAGAGGGGGCGACGTACGAGCAGTACTTC; cdr3_aa: CASRKEGATYEQYF
clone_size: NA; j_call: TRBJ1-2; v_call: TRBV7-9; d_call: NA; cdr3_nt: TGTGCCAGCAGCTCAACTAACTATGGCTACACCTTC; cdr3_aa: CASSSTNYGYTF
clone_size: NA; j_call: TRBJ1-4; v_call: TRBV19; d_call: NA; cdr3_nt: TGTGCCAGTAGTAACGGGGGAGGTGAAAAACTGTTTTTT; cdr3_aa: CASSNGGGEKLFF
clone_size: once; j_call: TRBJ2-3; v_call: TRBV5-6; d_call: NA; cdr3_nt: TGTGCCAGCAGCTTTGCCGTGGCAAGCACAGATACGCAGTATTTT; cdr3_aa: CASSFAVASTDTQYF
clone_size: NA; j_call: TRBJ2-1; v_call: TRBV7-9; d_call: NA; cdr3_nt: TGTGCCAGCAGCTTAGAAGGGGGATCCTACAATGAGCAGTTCTTC; cdr3_aa: CASSLEGGSYNEQFF
clone_size: NA; j_call: TRBJ2-6; v_call: TRBV7-9; d_call: NA; cdr3_nt: TGTGCCAGCAGCTCGTACCACTTCGACTCTGGGGCCAACGTCCTGACTTTC; cdr3_aa: CASSSYHFDSGANVLTF
clone_size: NA; j_call: TRBJ2-5; v_call: TRBV7-9; d_call: TRBD2; cdr3_nt: TGTGCCAGCAGCCCGGGACTAGCGGGTCCCCAGTACTTC; cdr3_aa: CASSPGLAGPQYF
clone_size: NA; j_call: TRBJ1-1; v_call: TRBV11-2; d_call: TRBD1; cdr3_nt: TGTGCCAGCAGCTTATCGACAGGGGCAGCTTTCTTT; cdr3_aa: CASSLSTGAAFF
clone_size: NA; j_call: TRBJ2-5; v_call: TRBV6-6; d_call: TRBD2; cdr3_nt: TGTGCCAGCACTCTAGCGGGCCTCCAAGAGACCCAGTACTTC; cdr3_aa: CASTLAGLQETQYF
clone_size: once; j_call: TRBJ1-3; v_call: TRBV9; d_call: TRBD1; cdr3_nt: TGTGCCAGCAGCGCCGGGGACAGAAAACTCTCTGGAAACACCATATATTTT; cdr3_aa: CASSAGDRKLSGNTIYF
clone_size: NA; j_call: TRBJ2-5; v_call: TRBV7-5; d_call: NA; cdr3_nt: TGTGCCAGAAGCTTGATATGGGGACTAGCGGAGTTCCAAGAGACCCAGTACTTC; cdr3_aa: CARSLIWGLAEFQETQYF
clone_size: NA; j_call: TRBJ2-7; v_call: TRBV5-4; d_call: NA; cdr3_nt: TGTGCCTGGGGTGGCGGGGCCAGCTCCTACGAGCAGTACTTC; cdr3_aa: CAWGGGASSYEQYF
clone_size: NA; j_call: TRBJ2-7; v_call: TRBV4-1; d_call: TRBD2; cdr3_nt: TGCGCCAGCAGCACGGGAGGTGCTAGCTACGAGCAGTACTTC; cdr3_aa: CASSTGGASYEQYF
clone_size: once; j_call: TRBJ2-3; v_call: TRBV12-5; d_call: NA; cdr3_nt: TGTGCTAGTGGTTTGTCCACAGGACCTCCTAGCACAGATACGCAGTATTTT; cdr3_aa: CASGLSTGPPSTDTQYF
clone_size: NA; j_call: TRBJ2-3; v_call: TRBV27; d_call: NA; cdr3_nt: TGTGCCAGCAGTTTACAGGGGCCTAGCACAGATACGCAGTATTTT; cdr3_aa: CASSLQGPSTDTQYF
clone_size: once; j_call: TRBJ2-3; v_call: TRBV6-7; d_call: TRBD2; cdr3_nt: TGTGCCAGCAGTCTTTATCAGGGACTAGCGGGAACAGATACGCAGTATTTT; cdr3_aa: CASSLYQGLAGTDTQYF
clone_size: NA; j_call: TRBJ2-7; v_call: TRBV20-1; d_call: NA; cdr3_nt: TGCAGCGGGGACAACTCCTACGAGCAGTACTTC; cdr3_aa: CSGDNSYEQYF
clone_size: NA; j_call: TRBJ1-1; v_call: TRBV29-1; d_call: TRBD1; cdr3_nt: TGCAGCGTCGCGAGACAGGGGGTTAGCGGCACTGAAGCTTTCTTT; cdr3_aa: CSVARQGVSGTEAFF